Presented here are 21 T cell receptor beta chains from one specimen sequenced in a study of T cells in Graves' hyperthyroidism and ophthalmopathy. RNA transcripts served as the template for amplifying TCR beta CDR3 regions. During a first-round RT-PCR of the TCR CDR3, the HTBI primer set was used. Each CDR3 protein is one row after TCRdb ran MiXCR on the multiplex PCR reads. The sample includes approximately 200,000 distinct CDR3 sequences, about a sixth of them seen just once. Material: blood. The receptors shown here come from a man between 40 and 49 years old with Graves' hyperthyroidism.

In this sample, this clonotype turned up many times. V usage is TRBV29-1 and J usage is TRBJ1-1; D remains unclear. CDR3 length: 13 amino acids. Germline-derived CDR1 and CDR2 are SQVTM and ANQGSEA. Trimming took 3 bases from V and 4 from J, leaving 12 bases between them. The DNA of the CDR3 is TGCAGCGTTGATCGGGGAACGAGCACTGAAGCTTTCTTT. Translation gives CSVDRGTSTEAFF.

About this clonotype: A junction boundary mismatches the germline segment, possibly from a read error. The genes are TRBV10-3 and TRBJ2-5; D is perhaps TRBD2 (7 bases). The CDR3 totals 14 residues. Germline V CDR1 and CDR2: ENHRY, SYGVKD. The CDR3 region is CASSYTGGLETQYF. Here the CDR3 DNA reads TGTGCCAGCAGTTACACGGGGGGCCTGGAGACCCAGTACTTC.

The CDR3 spells CSARVSGSLNEQYF. DNA of the CDR3: TGCAGTGCTAGGGTTAGCGGGAGCTTGAACGAGCAGTACTTC. This chain joins TRBV20-1 and TRBJ2-7; TRBD2 matches at 9 bases. Looked up from germline, CDR1 is DFQATT and CDR2 is SNEGSKA (reference sequence). This CDR3 spans 14 amino acids. Losses at the gene ends were 3 bases for V and 5 bases for J; bases not matched to a gene: 8.

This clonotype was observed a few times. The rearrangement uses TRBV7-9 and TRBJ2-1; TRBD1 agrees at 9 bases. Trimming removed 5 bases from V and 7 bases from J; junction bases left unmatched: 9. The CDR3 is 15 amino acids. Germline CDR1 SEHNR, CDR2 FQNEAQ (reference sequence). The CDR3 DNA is TGTGCCAGCAGCAAGGGACAGGGTGACTGGAATGAGCAGTTCTTC. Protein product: CASSKGQGDWNEQFF.

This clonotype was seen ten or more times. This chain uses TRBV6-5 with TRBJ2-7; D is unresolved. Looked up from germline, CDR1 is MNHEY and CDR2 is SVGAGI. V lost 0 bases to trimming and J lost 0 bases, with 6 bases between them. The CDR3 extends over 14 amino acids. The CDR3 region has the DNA TGTGCCAGCAGTTACTCGCCCAGCTCCTACGAGCAGTACTTC. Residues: CASSYSPSSYEQYF.

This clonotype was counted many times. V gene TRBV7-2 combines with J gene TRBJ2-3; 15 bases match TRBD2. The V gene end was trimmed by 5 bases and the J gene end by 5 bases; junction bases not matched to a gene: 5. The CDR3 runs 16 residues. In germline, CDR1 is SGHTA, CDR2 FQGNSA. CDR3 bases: TGTGCCAGCAGCCGGACTAGCGGGGGGGCTCAAGATACGCAGTATTTT. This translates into CASSRTSGGAQDTQYF.

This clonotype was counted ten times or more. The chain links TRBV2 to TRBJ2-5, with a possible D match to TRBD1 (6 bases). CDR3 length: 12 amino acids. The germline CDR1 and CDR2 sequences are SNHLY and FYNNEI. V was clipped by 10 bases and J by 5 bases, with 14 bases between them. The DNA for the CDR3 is TGTGCCACCCAGGGGTCCGGGGAGACCCAGTACTTC. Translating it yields CATQGSGETQYF.

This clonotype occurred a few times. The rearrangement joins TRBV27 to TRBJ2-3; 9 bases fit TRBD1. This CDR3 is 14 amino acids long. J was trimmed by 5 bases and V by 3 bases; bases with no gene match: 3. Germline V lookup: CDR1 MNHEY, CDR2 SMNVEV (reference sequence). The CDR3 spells CASSFRQGVDTQYF. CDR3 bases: TGTGCCAGCAGTTTTAGACAGGGGGTAGATACGCAGTATTTT.

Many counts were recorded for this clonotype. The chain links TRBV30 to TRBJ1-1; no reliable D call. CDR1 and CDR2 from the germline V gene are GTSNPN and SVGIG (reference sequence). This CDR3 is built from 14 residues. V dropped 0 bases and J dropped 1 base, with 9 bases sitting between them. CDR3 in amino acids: CAWSVGRTNTEAFF. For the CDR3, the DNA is TGTGCCTGGAGTGTGGGCAGGACGAACACTGAAGCTTTCTTT.

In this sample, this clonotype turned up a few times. In DNA form, the CDR3 reads TGTGCCAGCAGCTTCGGAGGGGATGGGGTCAATCAGCCCCAGCATTTT. This encodes CASSFGGDGVNQPQHF. The chain couples TRBV9 to TRBJ1-5, with D perhaps TRBD1 (5 bases). Looked up from germline, CDR1 is SGDLS and CDR2 is YYNGEE. Between the trimmed V and J ends, which lost 4 bases and 3 bases, there was a span of 17 bases. The CDR3 extends over 16 amino acids. Supplemented by reference TRBV9 and TRBJ1-5, the full variable domain reads DSGVTQTPKHLITATGQRVTLRCSPRSGDLSVYWYQQSLDQGLQFLIQYYNGEERAKGNILERFSAQQFPDLHSELNLSSLELGDSALYFCASSFGGDGVNQPQHFGDGTRLSIL.

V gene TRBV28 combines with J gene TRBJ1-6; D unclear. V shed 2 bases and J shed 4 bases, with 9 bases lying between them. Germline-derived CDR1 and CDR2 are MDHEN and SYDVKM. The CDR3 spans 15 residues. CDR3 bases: TGTGCCAGCAGTTTAAACGTTAGGTATAATTCACCCCTCCACTTT. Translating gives CASSLNVRYNSPLHF.

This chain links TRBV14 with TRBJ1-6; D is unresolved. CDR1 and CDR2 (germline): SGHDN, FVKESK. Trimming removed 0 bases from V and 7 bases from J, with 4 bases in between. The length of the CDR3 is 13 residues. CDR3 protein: CASSQDLNSPLHF. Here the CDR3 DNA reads TGTGCCAGCAGCCAAGATCTGAATTCACCCCTCCACTTT.

CDR3 nucleotide sequence: TGTGCCAGCAGCTCGGACAGGGGGTTTCAGCCCCAGCATTTT. It encodes CASSSDRGFQPQHF. The chain has TRBV7-8 and TRBJ1-5; 10 bases are a match to TRBD1. The CDR3 covers 14 residues. Trimming removed 4 bases from V and 6 bases from J; junction bases left unmatched: 3. Germline V gives CDR1 SGHVS, CDR2 FQNEAQ. Drawing the rest from reference TRBV7-8 and TRBJ1-5, the complete variable domain is GAGVSQSPRYKVAKRGQDVALRCDPISGHVSLFWYQQALGQGPEFLTYFQNEAQLDKSGLPSDRFFAERPEGSVSTLKIQRTQQEDSAVYLCASSSDRGFQPQHFGDGTRLSIL.

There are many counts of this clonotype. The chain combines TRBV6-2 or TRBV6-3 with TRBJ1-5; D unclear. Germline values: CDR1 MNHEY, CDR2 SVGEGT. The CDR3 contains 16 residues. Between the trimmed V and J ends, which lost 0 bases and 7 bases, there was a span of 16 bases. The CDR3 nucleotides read TGTGCCAGCAGTTACTCGTTCTCCGGGGTTGGCCAGCCCCAGCATTTT. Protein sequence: CASSYSFSGVGQPQHF.

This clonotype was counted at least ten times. The CDR3 is CASSPRGFSTDTQYF. The CDR3, as DNA: TGTGCCAGCAGCCCCCGGGGGTTCAGCACAGATACGCAGTATTTT. The gene calls are TRBV7-2 and TRBJ2-3, with D maybe TRBD2 (6 bases). Between the trimmed V and J ends, which lost 5 bases and 0 bases, there was a span of 12 bases. CDR3 length: 15 residues. Germline V CDR1 and CDR2: SGHTA, FQGNSA.

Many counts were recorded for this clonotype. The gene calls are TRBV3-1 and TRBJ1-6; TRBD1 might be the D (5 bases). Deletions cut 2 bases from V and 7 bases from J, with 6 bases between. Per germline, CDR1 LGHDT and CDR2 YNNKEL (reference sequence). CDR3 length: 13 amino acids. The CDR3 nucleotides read TGTGCCAGCAGCCAAAACAGGAATTCACCCCTCCACTTT. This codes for CASSQNRNSPLHF.

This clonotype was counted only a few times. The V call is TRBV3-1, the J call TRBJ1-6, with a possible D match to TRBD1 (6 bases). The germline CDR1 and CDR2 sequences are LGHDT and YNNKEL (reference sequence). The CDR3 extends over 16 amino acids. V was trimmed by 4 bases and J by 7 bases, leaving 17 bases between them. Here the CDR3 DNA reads TGTGCCAGCAGCCCTCCTCGGACAGCTTACAATTCACCCCTCCACTTT. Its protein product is CASSPPRTAYNSPLHF.

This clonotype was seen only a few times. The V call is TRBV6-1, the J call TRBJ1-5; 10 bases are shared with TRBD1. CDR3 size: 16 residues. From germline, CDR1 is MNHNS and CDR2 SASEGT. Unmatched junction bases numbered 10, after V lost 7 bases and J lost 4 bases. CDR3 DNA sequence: TGTGCCAGCAAGGGCCGGGACAGGGGTGGGAATCAGCCCCAGCATTTT. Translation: CASKGRDRGGNQPQHF.

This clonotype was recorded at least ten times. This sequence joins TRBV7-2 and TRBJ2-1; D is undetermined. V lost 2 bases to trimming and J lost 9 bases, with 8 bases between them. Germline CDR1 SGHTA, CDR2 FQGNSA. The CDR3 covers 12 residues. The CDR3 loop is CASSLRLGEQFF. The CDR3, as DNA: TGTGCCAGCAGCTTAAGACTGGGTGAGCAGTTCTTC. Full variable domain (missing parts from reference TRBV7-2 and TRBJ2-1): GAGVSQSPSNKVTEKGKDVELRCDPISGHTALYWYRQSLGQGLEFLIYFQGNSAPDKSGLPSDRFSAERTGGSVSTLTIQRTQQEDSAVYLCASSLRLGEQFFGPGTRLTVL.

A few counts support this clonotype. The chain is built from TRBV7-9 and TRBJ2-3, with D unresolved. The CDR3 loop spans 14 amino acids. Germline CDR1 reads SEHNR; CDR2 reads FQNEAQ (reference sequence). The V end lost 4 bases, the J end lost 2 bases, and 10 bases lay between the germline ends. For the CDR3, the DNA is TGTGCCAGCAGCTCTGGAAGTTTCACAGATACGCAGTATTTT. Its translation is CASSSGSFTDTQYF.

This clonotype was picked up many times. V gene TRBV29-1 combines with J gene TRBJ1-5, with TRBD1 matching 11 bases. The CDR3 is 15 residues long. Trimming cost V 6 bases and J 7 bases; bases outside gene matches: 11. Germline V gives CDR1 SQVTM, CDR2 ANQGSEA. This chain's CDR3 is CSVTGTGGLGQPQHF. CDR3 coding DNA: TGCAGCGTGACCGGGACAGGGGGTCTAGGGCAGCCCCAGCATTTT.